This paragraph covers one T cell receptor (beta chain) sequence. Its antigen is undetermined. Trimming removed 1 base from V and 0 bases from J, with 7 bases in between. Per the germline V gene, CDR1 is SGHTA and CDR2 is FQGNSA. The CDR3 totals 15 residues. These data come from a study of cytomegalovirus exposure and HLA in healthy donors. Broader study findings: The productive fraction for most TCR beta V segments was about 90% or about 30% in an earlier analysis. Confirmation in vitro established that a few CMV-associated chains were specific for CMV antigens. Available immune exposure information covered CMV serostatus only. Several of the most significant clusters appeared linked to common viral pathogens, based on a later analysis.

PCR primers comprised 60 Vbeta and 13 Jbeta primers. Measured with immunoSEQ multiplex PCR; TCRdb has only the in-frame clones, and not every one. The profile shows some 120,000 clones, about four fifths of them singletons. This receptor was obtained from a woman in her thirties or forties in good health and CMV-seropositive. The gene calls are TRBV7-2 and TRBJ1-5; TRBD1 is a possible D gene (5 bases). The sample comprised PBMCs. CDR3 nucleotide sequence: TGTGCCAGCAGCTTAGTCAGGGATAGCAATCAGCCCCAGCATTTT. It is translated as CASSLVRDSNQPQHF.